Judged by abundance, the clone carrying this TCR delta chain is medium-sized. This sample is part of a study of gamma-delta chains in newborns, infants, children. Study at large: Microbial exposure reportedly drives polyclonal innate γδ T cell expansion after birth.

The CDR3 spans 18 residues. The germline gives CDR1 GEAIGNYY, CDR2 EKD. V shed 0 bases, J shed 0 bases, and the junction held 3 bases outside the gene matches. TCRdb redid the clone calls on the reads with CATT. Found here are several thousand delta-chain clones, under 3.5% of them singletons; the top ten hold 16%. The sequencing sample was made of blood. The V gene is TRDV2, the J gene TRDJ3; 8 positions match TRDD2. The TCR was taken from a child who was a newborn, infant or young child, either healthy, febrile or measles-vaccinated (not recorded which). The CDR3 nucleotides read TGTGCCTGTGACACCCTTCCTACTGGCTCCTGGGACACCCGACAGATGTTTTTC. Translation: CACDTLPTGSWDTRQMFF.